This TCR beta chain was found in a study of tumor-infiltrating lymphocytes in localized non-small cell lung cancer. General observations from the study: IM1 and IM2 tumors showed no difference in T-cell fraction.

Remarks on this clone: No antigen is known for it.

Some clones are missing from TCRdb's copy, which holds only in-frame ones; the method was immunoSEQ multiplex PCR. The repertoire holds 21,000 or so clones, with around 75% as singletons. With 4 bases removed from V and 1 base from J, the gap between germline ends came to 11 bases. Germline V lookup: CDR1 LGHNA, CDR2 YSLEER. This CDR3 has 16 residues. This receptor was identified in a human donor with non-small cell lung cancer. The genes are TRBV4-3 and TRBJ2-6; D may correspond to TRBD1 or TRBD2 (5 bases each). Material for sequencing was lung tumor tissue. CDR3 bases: TGCGCCAGCAGCCGGGACCTGGGGTCTGGGGCCAACGTCCTGACTTTC. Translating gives CASSRDLGSGANVLTF.